One and the same sample provided the 32 T cell receptor beta chains below, sequenced in a study of T cell responses to AZD1222 COVID-19 vaccine. TCRdb's copy holds only in-frame clones and misses some; the assay was immunoSEQ multiplex PCR. Found here are 150,000 or so clones, 93% of them singletons; the top ten hold approximately 4.9%. The source material was peripheral blood, sampled on day 0 of AZD1222 vaccination. Receptors originate from an adult in good health.

This rearrangement joins TRBV14 to TRBJ1-1; perhaps TRBD1 as D (6 bases). V was clipped by 0 bases and J by 1 base, with 12 bases between them. This CDR3 spans 16 amino acids. The germline CDR1 and CDR2 sequences are SGHDN and FVKESK. For the CDR3, the DNA is TGTGCCAGCAGCCAAGATCTGGGGGCGCCGAACACTGAAGCTTTCTTT. It is translated as CASSQDLGAPNTEAFF.

Here the CDR3 DNA reads TGCAGCGTTGTCAAGGCCGGAGCTAATGAAAAACTGTTTTTT. Translated: CSVVKAGANEKLFF. The chain has TRBV29-1 and TRBJ1-4, with no clear D. The CDR3 totals 14 residues. Germline-derived CDR1 and CDR2 are SQVTM and ANQGSEA. Trimming removed 4 bases at V and 3 bases at J, with 12 bases between.

This sequence joins TRBV5-1 and TRBJ1-1, with D uncertain. V lost 2 bases, J lost 2 bases, and 7 bases lay in between. This CDR3 has 13 residues. Germline loops: CDR1 SGHRS, CDR2 YFSETQ. CDR3 residues: CASSLDINTEAFF. In nucleotides, the CDR3 is TGCGCCAGCAGCTTAGACATCAACACTGAAGCTTTCTTT. Filled out from reference TRBV5-1 and TRBJ1-1, the complete variable domain reads KAGVTQTPRYLIKTRGQQVTLSCSPISGHRSVSWYQQTPGQGLQFLFEYFSETQRNKGNFPGRFSGRQFSNSRSEMNVSTLELGDSALYLCASSLDINTEAFFGQGTRLTVV.

The rearrangement uses TRBV2 and TRBJ1-4; a weak D match, TRBD1 (5 bases). Germline V CDR1 and CDR2: SNHLY, FYNNEI. The ends were cut back, 7 bases at V and 4 bases at J, with 10 bases in the middle. This CDR3 spans 13 amino acids. The CDR3 DNA reads as TGTGCCAGCAAGGAAGGGGTTAATGAAAAACTGTTTTTT. It is translated as CASKEGVNEKLFF.

The chain is built from TRBV7-9 and TRBJ1-1; 11 nucleotides match TRBD1. The CDR3 has 17 amino acids. Germline V gene lookup returns CDR1 SEHNR and CDR2 FQNEAQ (reference sequence). Trimming removed 3 bases from V and 6 bases from J; junction bases left unmatched: 12. The CDR3 DNA reads TGTGCCAGCAGCTTTTCCCCAGGACAGGGGGCTAGCGCTGAAGCTTTCTTT. This encodes CASSFSPGQGASAEAFF.

The chain recombines TRBV20-1 with TRBJ1-4, with a tentative D call TRBD1 (5 bases). From germline, CDR1 is DFQATT and CDR2 SNEGSKA (reference sequence). This CDR3 comprises 12 residues. V was cut by 3 bases and J by 7 bases, with 9 bases left in between. The chain's CDR3 is CSASFRAEKLFF. The DNA of the CDR3 is TGCAGTGCTAGTTTCAGGGCTGAAAAACTGTTTTTT.

The chain joins TRBV6-5 to TRBJ2-7; 7 bases map to TRBD1. In germline, CDR1 is MNHEY, CDR2 SVGAGI. Trimming took 6 bases from V and 2 from J; bases not matched to a gene: 10. CDR3 length: 15 residues. This chain's CDR3 is CASSDKTGPPYEQYF. CDR3 DNA: TGTGCCAGCAGCGATAAGACAGGGCCCCCCTACGAGCAGTACTTC.

The rearrangement uses TRBV7-9 and TRBJ1-4; D not certain. The germline V gene encodes CDR1 SEHNR and CDR2 FQNEAQ (reference sequence). V dropped 4 bases and J dropped 4 bases, with 13 bases sitting between them. The CDR3 has 15 amino acids. CDR3 nucleotides: TGTGCCAGCAGCTCCGCCGGGCTCAATAATGAAAAACTGTTTTTT. As protein: CASSSAGLNNEKLFF.

This clone was detected only a few times. This rearrangement joins TRBV29-1 to TRBJ1-1; D is ambiguous. The germline CDR1 and CDR2 sequences are SQVTM and ANQGSEA. The length of the CDR3 is 11 residues. V was clipped by 5 bases and J by 1 base, with 5 bases between them. CDR3 DNA sequence: TGCAGCGTTACAGCGAACACTGAAGCTTTCTTT. Its protein product is CSVTANTEAFF.

The rearrangement uses TRBV28 and TRBJ1-2; 10 positions agree with TRBD1. Germline CDR1 is MDHEN and CDR2 is SYDVKM. The CDR3 runs 15 residues. Trimming removed 5 bases from V and 5 bases from J; junction bases left unmatched: 8. The CDR3 DNA sequence: TGTGCCAGCAGTCCGGGACAGGGGCAAACTTATGGCTACACCTTC. Translating gives CASSPGQGQTYGYTF.

The chain combines TRBV2 with TRBJ2-3; a possible D gene is TRBD2 (5 bases). Looked up from germline, CDR1 is SNHLY and CDR2 is FYNNEI. The CDR3 is 15 residues long. V lost 0 bases to trimming and J lost 2 bases, with 9 bases between them. CDR3 sequence (DNA): TGTGCCAGCAGTGAAGCAACGGGAACCACAGATACGCAGTATTTT. Protein product: CASSEATGTTDTQYF.

The J gene is TRBJ1-5, the V gene TRBV18; D remains ambiguous. Germline V gives CDR1 KGHSH, CDR2 LQKENI. Between the trimmed V and J ends, which lost 2 bases and 5 bases, there was a span of 7 bases. The CDR3 covers 13 residues. CDR3 nucleotides: TGTGCCAGCTCACCAGGGATAGATCAGCCCCAGCATTTT. It codes for CASSPGIDQPQHF.

The chain is built from TRBV7-2 and TRBJ2-1, with 8 positions matching TRBD1. Unmatched junction bases numbered 4, after V lost 0 bases and J lost 9 bases. The germline gives CDR1 SGHTA, CDR2 FQGNSA. This CDR3 is built from 14 residues. This chain's CDR3 is CASSLAQGAGEQFF. The CDR3 DNA reads as TGTGCCAGCAGCTTAGCCCAGGGGGCTGGTGAGCAGTTCTTC.

This sequence joins TRBV7-9 and TRBJ1-4; D gene ambiguous. Trimming took off 6 bases at V and 5 bases at J, with 13 bases between the two ends. CDR3 length: 14 amino acids. The germline V gene has CDR1 SEHNR and CDR2 FQNEAQ (reference sequence). CDR3 nucleotides: TGTGCCAGCAGTCCCCGACATCCCAATGAAAAACTGTTTTTT. Amino acids: CASSPRHPNEKLFF.

This clone occurred once. This sequence joins TRBV11-2 and TRBJ2-7; weak D call: TRBD1 (5 bases). This CDR3 is 14 amino acids long. Germline V lookup: CDR1 SGHAT, CDR2 FQNNGV. With 1 base removed from V and 6 bases from J, the gap between germline ends came to 13 bases. CDR3 sequence reads: CASSLVRGRAEQYF. The CDR3 bases are TGTGCCAGCAGCTTAGTAAGGGGCAGGGCCGAGCAGTACTTC.

In its sample, this clone was seen a few times. J is TRBJ2-3 and V is TRBV5-4, with 7 bases lining up with TRBD1. Germline V lookup: CDR1 SGHNT, CDR2 YYREEE (reference sequence). V shed 0 bases, J shed 1 base, and the junction held 5 bases outside the gene matches. This CDR3 contains 16 residues. Here the CDR3 reads CASSLAGQGGTDTQYF. In DNA form, the CDR3 reads TGTGCCAGCAGCTTGGCCGGGCAGGGGGGCACAGATACGCAGTATTTT.

This rearrangement joins TRBV11-2 to TRBJ2-1, with 10 positions matching TRBD1. CDR1 and CDR2 (germline): SGHAT, FQNNGV. Trimming removed 3 bases from V and 5 bases from J; junction bases left unmatched: 4. This CDR3 spans 15 amino acids. The CDR3 nucleotides read TGTGCCAGCAGCTTGGACAGGGGGAAGCACAATGAGCAGTTCTTC. It codes for CASSLDRGKHNEQFF.

The genes are TRBV5-5 and TRBJ1-4; D ambiguous. V dropped 4 bases and J dropped 8 bases, with 15 bases sitting between them. The CDR3 length is 14 residues. Germline CDR1 is SGHKS and CDR2 is YYEKEE (reference sequence). Written as DNA, the CDR3 is TGTGCCAGCAGCCGGACCTTCCCGGGGGAAAAACTGTTTTTT. Translated: CASSRTFPGEKLFF.

J is TRBJ2-2 and V is TRBV7-9, with D possibly matching TRBD1 (5 bases). Trimming stripped 3 bases from V and 6 bases from J, with 17 bases between. The CDR3 sequence is 16 residues long. Germline CDR1 is SEHNR and CDR2 is FQNEAQ (reference sequence). Written as DNA, the CDR3 is TGTGCCAGCAGCTTGACCCGGGCCCAGGGTGCCGGGGAGCTGTTTTTT. Translated: CASSLTRAQGAGELFF.

The chain carries TRBV7-8 and TRBJ1-4; TRBD1 might be the D (6 bases). This CDR3 has 15 amino acids. The V and J ends lost 6 bases and 0 bases respectively, with 11 bases between them. Germline CDR1 SGHVS, CDR2 FQNEAQ. CDR3 protein: CASREDSSTNEKLFF. CDR3 nucleotide sequence: TGTGCCAGCAGAGAGGACAGCTCAACTAATGAAAAACTGTTTTTT.

In regard to this clone: The junction and the germline gene differ at one end; a read error may be behind it. This chain connects TRBV19 to TRBJ2-2; a weak D match, TRBD1 (6 bases). The CDR3 length is 15 residues. Germline V gives CDR1 LNHDA, CDR2 SQIVND (reference sequence). CDR3: CASSLDRWNTGELFF. The CDR3 nucleotides are TGTGCCAGTAGTTTAGACAGGTGGAACACCGGGGAGCTGTTTTTT.

CDR3 bases: TGTGCCACCAGCAGAGGAAGGTACGAGCAGTACTTC. This sequence encodes CATSRGRYEQYF. This sequence joins TRBV15 and TRBJ2-7; D ambiguous. Germline V CDR1 and CDR2: LNHNV, YYDKDF (reference sequence). The CDR3 has 12 amino acids. V lost 1 base and J 4 bases, leaving 5 bases between the germline ends.

The rearrangement joins TRBV13 to TRBJ2-1, with TRBD1 matching over 9 bases. Losses at the gene ends were 2 bases for V and 15 bases for J; bases not matched to a gene: 5. The CDR3 consists of 12 residues. CDR1 and CDR2 (germline): PRHDT, FYEKMQ (reference sequence). The CDR3 DNA follows: TGTGCCAGCAGCTTAACCGGGACAGGGCCGTTCTTC. It yields the protein CASSLTGTGPFF.

The chain joins TRBV3-1 (or the pseudogene TRBV3-2) to TRBJ2-2, with unresolved D. The germline CDR1 and CDR2 sequences are LGHDT and YNNKEL (reference sequence). Trimming shortened V by 0 bases and J by 6 bases, and 8 bases separated the two germline ends. The CDR3 sequence is 14 residues long. Here the CDR3 DNA reads TGTGCCAGCAGCCAAGATACAGTTTCCGGGGAGCTGTTTTTT. Encoded protein: CASSQDTVSGELFF.

The chain couples TRBV28 to TRBJ1-5; 7 nucleotides agree with TRBD1. CDR3 length: 15 residues. V lost 4 bases to trimming and J lost 9 bases; unmatched junction nucleotides: 12. Germline CDR1 and CDR2: MDHEN and SYDVKM. The CDR3: CASSSPEGAIVPQHF. In nucleotides, the CDR3 is TGTGCCAGCAGTTCCCCTGAGGGGGCGATAGTGCCCCAGCATTTT.

The chain employs TRBV2 and TRBJ2-2; 10 bases agree with TRBD2. The trim removed 3 bases at V and 5 bases at J, leaving 3 bases unmatched. This CDR3 contains 15 residues. Per germline, CDR1 SNHLY and CDR2 FYNNEI. The CDR3 sequence is CASSDETSGTGELFF. The CDR3 DNA reads TGTGCCAGCAGTGATGAGACTAGCGGGACCGGGGAGCTGTTTTTT.

V is TRBV19 and J is TRBJ2-7; possible D gene TRBD2, 5 bases. V shed 7 bases and J shed 3 bases, with 16 bases lying between them. The germline CDR1 and CDR2 sequences are LNHDA and SQIVND (reference sequence). The CDR3 contains 14 residues. This CDR3 reads CASIEGNIFYEQYF. The CDR3 DNA sequence: TGTGCCAGTATAGAGGGAAATATCTTCTACGAGCAGTACTTC. The whole variable domain, filled in from reference TRBV19 and TRBJ2-7, reads DGGITQSPKYLFRKEGQNVTLSCEQNLNHDAMYWYRQDPGQGLRLIYYSQIVNDFQKGDIAEGYSVSREKKESFPLTVTSAQKNPTAFYLCASIEGNIFYEQYFGPGTRLTVT.

The chain has TRBV5-4 and TRBJ1-6; the match to TRBD1 covers 11 bases. Germline CDR1 and CDR2: SGHNT and YYREEE (reference sequence). This CDR3 region has 16 residues. J was trimmed by 10 bases and V by 5 bases; bases with no gene match: 11. The CDR3 loop reads CASSPGTGGLGSPLHF. The CDR3 region has the DNA TGTGCCAGCAGTCCCGGGACAGGGGGTTTGGGGTCACCCCTCCACTTT.

This clone was observed a single time. The chain employs TRBV7-9 and TRBJ1-2; D not certain. The CDR3 is 12 residues long. Germline CDR1 reads SEHNR; CDR2 reads FQNEAQ (reference sequence). V was pared by 3 bases and J by 7 bases, with 9 bases between. This CDR3 is CASSLPRTGYTF. The CDR3 bases are TGTGCCAGCAGCTTGCCGAGGACTGGCTACACCTTC.

This chain links TRBV18 with TRBJ2-6; D remains ambiguous. Germline V gene sequence: CDR1 KGHSH, CDR2 LQKENI. V was cut by 5 bases and J by 0 bases, with 5 bases left in between. The CDR3 is 14 amino acids. The CDR3 nucleotides read TGTGCCAGCTCATCTGGCTCTGGGGCCAACGTCCTGACTTTC. It codes for CASSSGSGANVLTF.

The chain couples TRBV24-1 to TRBJ2-2, with D perhaps TRBD2 (6 bases). This CDR3 has 16 amino acids. The germline V gene has CDR1 KGHDR and CDR2 SFDVKD. V lost 7 bases and J lost 2, with 16 bases in between. CDR3 nucleotides: TGTGCCACCAGCCCAACCGGGACTGCAAACACCGGGGAGCTGTTTTTT. Translated: CATSPTGTANTGELFF.

The CDR3 DNA sequence: TGTGCCAGTAGTATGCTGTCTAGCGGGAGTTACGAGCAGTACTTC. Its protein product is CASSMLSSGSYEQYF. The gene calls are TRBV19 and TRBJ2-7; TRBD2 matches at 10 bases. Unmatched junction bases numbered 6, after V lost 3 bases and J lost 4 bases. This CDR3 comprises 15 residues. Germline V lookup: CDR1 LNHDA, CDR2 SQIVND (reference sequence). Looking up the rest from reference TRBV19 and TRBJ2-7 gives the full variable domain: DGGITQSPKYLFRKEGQNVTLSCEQNLNHDAMYWYRQDPGQGLRLIYYSQIVNDFQKGDIAEGYSVSREKKESFPLTVTSAQKNPTAFYLCASSMLSSGSYEQYFGPGTRLTVT.